These 9 T cell receptor beta chains were sequenced from one sample in a study of cytomegalovirus exposure and HLA in healthy donors. PCR was performed using 60 Vbeta and 13 Jbeta primers. Sequenced by immunoSEQ multiplex PCR; TCRdb stores in-frame clones only, minus some. Of under 200,000 clones listed, 79% are singletons. Source material: PBMCs. The receptors were gathered from a woman aged 45-59 years in good health and CMV-seronegative.

The chain couples TRBV10-3 to TRBJ2-5; 7 bases align to TRBD2. Losses at the gene ends were 7 bases for V and 2 bases for J; bases not matched to a gene: 7. This CDR3 has 14 residues. The germline V gene encodes CDR1 ENHRY and CDR2 SYGVKD. The CDR3 nucleotides are TGTGCCATCAAAACTAGCGAGGGTCAAGAGACCCAGTACTTC. This translates into CAIKTSEGQETQYF.

This clone was counted a single time. V usage is TRBV15 and J usage is TRBJ1-3; 7 bases map to TRBD1. From germline, CDR1 is LNHNV and CDR2 YYDKDF (reference sequence). Trimming at V came to 0 bases and at J to 4 bases, leaving 3 bases not matched to a gene. The CDR3 contains 15 residues. The CDR3 spells CATSRDGTAGNTIYF. CDR3 bases: TGTGCCACCAGCAGAGACGGGACAGCCGGAAACACCATATATTTT.

Comments on this clone: Other DNA sequences in the sample encode the same CDR3. V is TRBV7-2 and J is TRBJ1-2; D perhaps matches TRBD1 (5 bases). The CDR3 loop spans 13 amino acids. Germline loops: CDR1 SGHTA, CDR2 FQGNSA. The V gene lost 5 bases and the J gene lost 1 base, with 8 bases spanning the gap. The CDR3: CASSPRGNYGYTF. As DNA, the CDR3 is TGTGCCAGCAGCCCTAGGGGTAACTATGGCTACACCTTC.

CDR3 in amino acids: CAWTGFLGLKNTGELFF. DNA of the CDR3: TGTGCCTGGACCGGTTTCTTAGGACTGAAAAACACCGGGGAGCTGTTTTTT. The genes are TRBV30 and TRBJ2-2, with TRBD2 as a possible D gene (5 bases). CDR1 is GTSNPN, CDR2 SVGIG, per germline (reference sequence). The CDR3 has 17 amino acids. V was clipped by 4 bases and J by 2 bases, with 20 bases between them.

The chain recombines TRBV9 with TRBJ2-3; TRBD1 matches 7 bases. Germline V CDR1 and CDR2: SGDLS, YYNGEE. The CDR3 has 16 amino acids. Trimming took 0 bases from V and 1 from J; bases not matched to a gene: 5. The CDR3 bases are TGTGCCAGCAGCGTAGGGCACAGGGGAGGCACAGATACGCAGTATTTT. Translation gives CASSVGHRGGTDTQYF.

The rearrangement joins TRBV5-6 to TRBJ1-1, with D unresolved. Trimming pared 0 bases from V and 2 bases from J, leaving 17 bases between. Per the germline V gene, CDR1 is SGHDT and CDR2 is YYEEEE. The CDR3 runs 17 residues. The CDR3 coding sequence is TGTGCCAGCAGCTTGGGAGAAATCCGCAGGATCAACACTGAAGCTTTCTTT. As protein: CASSLGEIRRINTEAFF.

The chain is built from TRBV11-2 and TRBJ1-5, with a tentative D call TRBD1 (5 bases). There are 12 residues in the CDR3. The germline V and J ends were trimmed by 8 bases and 3 bases, with 8 bases remaining between them. Germline V gene sequence: CDR1 SGHAT, CDR2 FQNNGV. CDR3 in DNA: TGTGCCAGCCGGGGGGACAATCAGCCCCAGCATTTT. It is translated as CASRGDNQPQHF.

This clone has a single count. The chain uses TRBV28 and TRBJ1-6; 8 nucleotides align to TRBD1. Trimming cost V 5 bases and J 7 bases; bases outside gene matches: 10. Germline CDR1 and CDR2: MDHEN and SYDVKM. The CDR3 contains 16 residues. CDR3 region: CASSAPRQGINSPLHF. In DNA form, the CDR3 reads TGTGCCAGCAGTGCACCAAGACAGGGGATCAATTCACCCCTCCACTTT.

The CDR3 coding sequence is TGTGCCAGCAGTACACTAGCGGACGTCTCCTACAATGAGCAGTTCTTC. Protein sequence: CASSTLADVSYNEQFF. J is TRBJ2-1 and V is TRBV28; TRBD2 matches at 8 bases. The length of the CDR3 is 16 residues. Germline assignment: CDR1 MDHEN and CDR2 SYDVKM. Trimming removed 5 bases from V and 0 bases from J; junction bases left unmatched: 6.